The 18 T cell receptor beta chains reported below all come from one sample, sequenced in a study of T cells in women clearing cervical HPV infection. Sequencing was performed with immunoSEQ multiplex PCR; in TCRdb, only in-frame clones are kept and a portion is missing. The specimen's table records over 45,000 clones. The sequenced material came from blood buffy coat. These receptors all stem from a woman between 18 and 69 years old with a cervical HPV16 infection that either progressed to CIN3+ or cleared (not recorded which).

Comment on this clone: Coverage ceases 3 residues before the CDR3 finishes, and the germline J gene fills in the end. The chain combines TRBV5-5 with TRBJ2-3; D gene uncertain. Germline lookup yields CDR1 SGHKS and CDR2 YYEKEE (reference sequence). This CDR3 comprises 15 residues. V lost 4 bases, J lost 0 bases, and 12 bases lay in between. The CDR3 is CASSQIDRSTDTQYF. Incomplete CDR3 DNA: TGTGCCAGCAGCCAAATAGATCGGAGCACAGATACG.

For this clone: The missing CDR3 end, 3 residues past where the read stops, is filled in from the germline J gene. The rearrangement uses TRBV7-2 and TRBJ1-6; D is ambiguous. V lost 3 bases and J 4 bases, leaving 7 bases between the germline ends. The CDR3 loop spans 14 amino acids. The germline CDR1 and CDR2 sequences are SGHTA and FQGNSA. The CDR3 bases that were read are TGTGCCAGCAGCTTGGGCAGTTATAATTCACCC. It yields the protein CASSLGSYNSP. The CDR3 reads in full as CASSLGSYNSPLHF. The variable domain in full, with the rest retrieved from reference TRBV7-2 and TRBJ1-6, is GAGVSQSPSNKVTEKGKDVELRCDPISGHTALYWYRQSLGQGLEFLIYFQGNSAPDKSGLPSDRFSAERTGGSVSTLTIQRTQQEDSAVYLCASSLGSYNSPLHFGNGTRLTVT.

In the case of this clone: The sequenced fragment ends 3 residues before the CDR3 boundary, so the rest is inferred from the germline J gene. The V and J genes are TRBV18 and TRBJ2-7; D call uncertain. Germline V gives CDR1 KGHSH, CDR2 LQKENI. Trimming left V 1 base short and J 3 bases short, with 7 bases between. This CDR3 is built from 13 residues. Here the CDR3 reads CASSPRADYEQYF. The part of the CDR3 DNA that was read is TGTGCCAGCTCACCACGGGCAGACTACGAG.

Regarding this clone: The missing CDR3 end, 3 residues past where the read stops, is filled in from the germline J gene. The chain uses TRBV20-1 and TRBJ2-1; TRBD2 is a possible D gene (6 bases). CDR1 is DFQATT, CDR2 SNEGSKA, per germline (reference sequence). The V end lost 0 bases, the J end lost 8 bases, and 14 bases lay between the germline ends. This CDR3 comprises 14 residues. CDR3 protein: CSARDAPGVDEQFF. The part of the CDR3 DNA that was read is TGCAGTGCTAGAGATGCGCCGGGGGTCGATGAG.

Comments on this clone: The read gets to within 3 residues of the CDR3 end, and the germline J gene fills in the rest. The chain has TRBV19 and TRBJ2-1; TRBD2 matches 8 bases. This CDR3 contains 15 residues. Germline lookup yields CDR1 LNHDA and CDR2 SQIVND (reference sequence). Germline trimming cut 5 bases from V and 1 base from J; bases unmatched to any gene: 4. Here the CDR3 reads CASSLGGRSYNEQFF. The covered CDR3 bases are TGTGCCAGTAGTTTAGGCGGGAGGTCCTACAATGAG.

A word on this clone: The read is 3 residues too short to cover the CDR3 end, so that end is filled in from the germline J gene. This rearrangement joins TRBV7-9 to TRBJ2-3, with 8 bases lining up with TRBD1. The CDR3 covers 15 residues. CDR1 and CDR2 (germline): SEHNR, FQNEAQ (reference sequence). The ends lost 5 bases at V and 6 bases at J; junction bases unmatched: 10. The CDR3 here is CASSTLWTGTDTQYF. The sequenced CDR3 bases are TGTGCCAGCAGCACACTGTGGACAGGGACCGATACG. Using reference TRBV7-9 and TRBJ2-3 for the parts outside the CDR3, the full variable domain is DTGVSQNPRHKITKRGQNVTFRCDPISEHNRLYWYRQTLGQGPEFLTYFQNEAQLEKSRLLSDRFSAERPKGSFSTLEIQRTEQGDSAMYLCASSTLWTGTDTQYFGPGTRLTVL.

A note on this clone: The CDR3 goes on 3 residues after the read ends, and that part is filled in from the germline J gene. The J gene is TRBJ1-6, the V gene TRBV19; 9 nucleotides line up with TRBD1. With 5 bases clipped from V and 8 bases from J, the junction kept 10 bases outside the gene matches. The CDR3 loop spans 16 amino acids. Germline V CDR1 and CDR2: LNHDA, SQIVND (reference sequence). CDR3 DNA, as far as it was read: TGTGCCAGTAGTTCCCTGACAGGGGGTACTTATTCACCC. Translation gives CASSSLTGGTYSP. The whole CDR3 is CASSSLTGGTYSPLHF.

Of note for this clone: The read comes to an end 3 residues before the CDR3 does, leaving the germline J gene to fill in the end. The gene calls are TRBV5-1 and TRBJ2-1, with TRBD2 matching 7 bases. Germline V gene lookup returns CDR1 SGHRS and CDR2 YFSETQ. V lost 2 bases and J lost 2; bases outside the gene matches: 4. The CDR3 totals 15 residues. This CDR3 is CASSFPSGAYNEQFF. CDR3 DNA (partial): TGCGCCAGCAGCTTCCCCAGCGGGGCCTACAATGAG.

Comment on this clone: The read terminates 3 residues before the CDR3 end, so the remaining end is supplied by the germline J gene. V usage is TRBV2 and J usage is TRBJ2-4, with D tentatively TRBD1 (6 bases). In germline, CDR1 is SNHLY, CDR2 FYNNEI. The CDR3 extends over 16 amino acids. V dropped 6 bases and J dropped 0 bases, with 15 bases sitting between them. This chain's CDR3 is CASRARQALAKNIQYF. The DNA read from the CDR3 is TGTGCCAGCAGAGCGAGACAGGCCCTAGCCAAAAACATT.

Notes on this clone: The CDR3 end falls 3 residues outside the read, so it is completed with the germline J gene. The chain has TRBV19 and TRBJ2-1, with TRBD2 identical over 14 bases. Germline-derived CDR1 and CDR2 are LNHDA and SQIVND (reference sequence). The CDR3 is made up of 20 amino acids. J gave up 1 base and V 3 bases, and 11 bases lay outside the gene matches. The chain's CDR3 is CASSISGKTSGRGSYNEQFF. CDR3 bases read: TGTGCCAGTAGTATTAGCGGTAAGACTAGCGGGAGGGGGTCCTACAATGAG.

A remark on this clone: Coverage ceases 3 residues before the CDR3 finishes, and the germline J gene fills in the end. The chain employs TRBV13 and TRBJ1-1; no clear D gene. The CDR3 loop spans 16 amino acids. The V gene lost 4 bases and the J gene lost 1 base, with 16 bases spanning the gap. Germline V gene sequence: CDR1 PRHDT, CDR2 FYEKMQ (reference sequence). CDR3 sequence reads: CASSYRSLRRNTEAFF. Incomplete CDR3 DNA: TGTGCCAGCAGCTACAGATCCTTACGCCGGAACACTGAA.

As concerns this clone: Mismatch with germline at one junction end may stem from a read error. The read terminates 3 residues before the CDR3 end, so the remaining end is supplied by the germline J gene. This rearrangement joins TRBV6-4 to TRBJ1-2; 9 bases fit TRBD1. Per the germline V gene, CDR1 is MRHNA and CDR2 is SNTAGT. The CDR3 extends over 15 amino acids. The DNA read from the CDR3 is TGTGCCGGCAGTGTCTTACCGGGACAGGGCTATGGC. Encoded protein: CAGSVLPGQGYG. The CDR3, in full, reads CAGSVLPGQGYGYTF.

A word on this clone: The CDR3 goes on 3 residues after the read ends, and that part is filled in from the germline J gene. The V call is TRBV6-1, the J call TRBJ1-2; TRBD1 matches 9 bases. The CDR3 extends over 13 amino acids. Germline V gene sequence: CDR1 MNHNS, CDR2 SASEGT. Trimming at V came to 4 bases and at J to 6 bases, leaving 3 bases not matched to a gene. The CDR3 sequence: CASSAGTGNGYTF. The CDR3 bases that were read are TGTGCCAGCAGTGCCGGGACAGGGAATGGC.

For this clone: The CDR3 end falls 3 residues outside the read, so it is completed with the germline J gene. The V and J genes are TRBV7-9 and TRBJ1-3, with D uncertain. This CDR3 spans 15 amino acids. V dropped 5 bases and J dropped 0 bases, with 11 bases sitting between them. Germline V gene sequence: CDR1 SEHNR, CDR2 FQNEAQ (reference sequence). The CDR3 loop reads CASSRTLSSGNTIYF. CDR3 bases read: TGTGCCAGCAGCCGAACATTGAGCTCTGGAAACACC.

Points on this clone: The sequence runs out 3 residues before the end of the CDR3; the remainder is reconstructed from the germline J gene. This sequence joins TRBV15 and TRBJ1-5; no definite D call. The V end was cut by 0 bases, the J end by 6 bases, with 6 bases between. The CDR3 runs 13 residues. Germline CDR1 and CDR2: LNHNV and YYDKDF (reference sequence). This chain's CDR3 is CATSRDHGQPQHF. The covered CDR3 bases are TGTGCCACCAGCAGAGATCACGGTCAGCCC.

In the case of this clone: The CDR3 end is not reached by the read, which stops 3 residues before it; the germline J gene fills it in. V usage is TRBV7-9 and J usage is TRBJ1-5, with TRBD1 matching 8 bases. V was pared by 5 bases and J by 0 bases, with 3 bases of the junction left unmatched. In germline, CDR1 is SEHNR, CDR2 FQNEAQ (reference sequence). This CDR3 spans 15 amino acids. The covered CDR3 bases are TGTGCCAGCAGCCCCCAGGGGGCTAGCAATCAGCCC. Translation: CASSPQGASNQP. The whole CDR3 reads CASSPQGASNQPQHF.

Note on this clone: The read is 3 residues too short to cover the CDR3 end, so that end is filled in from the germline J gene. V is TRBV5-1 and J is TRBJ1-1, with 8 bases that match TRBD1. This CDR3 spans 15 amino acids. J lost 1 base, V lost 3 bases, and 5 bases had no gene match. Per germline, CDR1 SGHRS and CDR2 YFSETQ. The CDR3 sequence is CASSSSGTGNTEAFF. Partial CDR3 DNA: TGCGCCAGCAGCTCGTCCGGGACAGGGAACACTGAA.

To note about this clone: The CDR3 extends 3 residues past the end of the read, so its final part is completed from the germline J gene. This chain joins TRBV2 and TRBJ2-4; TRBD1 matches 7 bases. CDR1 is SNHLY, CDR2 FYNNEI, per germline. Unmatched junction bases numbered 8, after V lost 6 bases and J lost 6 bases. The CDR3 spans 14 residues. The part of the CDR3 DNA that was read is TGTGCCAGCAGGGGGGACAGAGTTTCAAACATT. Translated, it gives CASRGDRVSNI. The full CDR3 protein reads CASRGDRVSNIQYF.